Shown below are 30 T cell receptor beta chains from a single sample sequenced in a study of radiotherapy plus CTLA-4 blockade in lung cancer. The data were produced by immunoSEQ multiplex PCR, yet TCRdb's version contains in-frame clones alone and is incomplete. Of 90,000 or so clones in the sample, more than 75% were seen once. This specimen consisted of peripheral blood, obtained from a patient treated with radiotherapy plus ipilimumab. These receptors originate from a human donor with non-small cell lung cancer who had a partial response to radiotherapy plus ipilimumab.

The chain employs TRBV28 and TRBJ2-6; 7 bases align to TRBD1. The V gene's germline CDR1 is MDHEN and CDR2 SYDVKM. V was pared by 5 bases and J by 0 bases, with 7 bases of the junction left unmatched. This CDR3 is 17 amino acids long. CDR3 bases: TGTGCCAGCAGTGAGTTGGGACAGACCTCTGGGGCCAACGTCCTGACTTTC. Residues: CASSELGQTSGANVLTF.

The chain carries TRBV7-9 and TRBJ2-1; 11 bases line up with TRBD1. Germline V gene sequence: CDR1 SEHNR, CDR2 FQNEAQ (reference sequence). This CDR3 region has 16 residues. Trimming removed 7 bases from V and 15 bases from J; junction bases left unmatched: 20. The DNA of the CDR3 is TGTGCCAGCACCATACTGACTGGACAGGGGGCTGGCAATGGGTTCTTC. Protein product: CASTILTGQGAGNGFF.

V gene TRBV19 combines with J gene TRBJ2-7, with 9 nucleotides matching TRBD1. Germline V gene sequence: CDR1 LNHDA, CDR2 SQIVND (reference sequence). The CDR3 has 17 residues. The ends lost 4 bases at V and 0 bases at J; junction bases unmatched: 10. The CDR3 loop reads CASSTYTGTGSSYEQYF. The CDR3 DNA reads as TGTGCCAGTAGTACTTATACCGGGACAGGGAGCTCCTACGAGCAGTACTTC.

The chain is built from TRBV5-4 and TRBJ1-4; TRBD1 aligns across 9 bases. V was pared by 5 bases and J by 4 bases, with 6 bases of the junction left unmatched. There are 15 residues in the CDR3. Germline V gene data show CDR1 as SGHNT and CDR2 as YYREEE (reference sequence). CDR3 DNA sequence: TGTGCCAGCAGGGAGACAGGGGGAGGTAATGAAAAACTGTTTTTT. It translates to CASRETGGGNEKLFF.

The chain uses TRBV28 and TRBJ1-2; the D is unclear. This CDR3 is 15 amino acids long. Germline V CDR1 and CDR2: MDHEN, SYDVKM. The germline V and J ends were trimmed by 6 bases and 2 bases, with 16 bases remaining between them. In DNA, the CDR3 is TGTGCCAGCAGCGCCGGCCCGGGGATAAACTATGGCTACACCTTC. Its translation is CASSAGPGINYGYTF.

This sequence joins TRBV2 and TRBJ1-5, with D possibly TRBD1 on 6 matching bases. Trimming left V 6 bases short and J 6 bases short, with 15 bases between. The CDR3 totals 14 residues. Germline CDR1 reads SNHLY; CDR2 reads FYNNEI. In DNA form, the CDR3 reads TGTGCCAGCAGCTCACAGGGCCTGGGTCAGCCCCAGCATTTT. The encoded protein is CASSSQGLGQPQHF.

The CDR3 DNA sequence: TGTGCCAGCACCGTTAGGGGCAGGCAGTACTTC. Residues: CASTVRGRQYF. The rearrangement joins TRBV28 to TRBJ2-7; tentative D call: TRBD1 (5 bases). Germline V gives CDR1 MDHEN, CDR2 SYDVKM. The CDR3 is 11 amino acids. Trimming removed 7 bases from V and 9 bases from J, with 13 bases in between.

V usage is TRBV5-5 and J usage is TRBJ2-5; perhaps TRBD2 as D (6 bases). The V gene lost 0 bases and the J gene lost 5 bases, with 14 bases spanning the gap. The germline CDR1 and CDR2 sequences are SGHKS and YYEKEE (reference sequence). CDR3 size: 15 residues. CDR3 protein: CASSLGLARGETQYF. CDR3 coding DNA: TGTGCCAGCAGCTTGGGGCTAGCGAGGGGTGAGACCCAGTACTTC.

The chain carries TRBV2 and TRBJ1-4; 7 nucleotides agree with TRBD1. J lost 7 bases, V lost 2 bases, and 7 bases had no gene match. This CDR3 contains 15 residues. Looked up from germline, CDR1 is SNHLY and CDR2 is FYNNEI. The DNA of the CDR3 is TGTGCCAGCAGTGAACAGGGACAGTCAGGTGAAAAACTGTTTTTT. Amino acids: CASSEQGQSGEKLFF.

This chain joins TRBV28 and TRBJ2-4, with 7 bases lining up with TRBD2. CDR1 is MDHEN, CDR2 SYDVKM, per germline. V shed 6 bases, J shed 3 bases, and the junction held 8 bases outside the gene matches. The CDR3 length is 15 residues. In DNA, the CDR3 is TGTGCCAGCAGCGCCGGGGGGAGTAGCAAAAACATTCAGTACTTC. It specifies CASSAGGSSKNIQYF. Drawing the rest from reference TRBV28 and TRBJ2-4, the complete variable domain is DVKVTQSSRYLVKRTGEKVFLECVQDMDHENMFWYRQDPGLGLRLIYFSYDVKMKEKGDIPEGYSVSREKKERFSLILESASTNQTSMYLCASSAGGSSKNIQYFGAGTRLSVL.

The chain's CDR3 is CASSHDPGDTQYF. The CDR3 DNA reads as TGTGCCAGCAGCCATGACCCGGGTGATACGCAGTATTTT. This rearrangement joins TRBV11-3 to TRBJ2-3; D gene uncertain. The CDR3 runs 13 residues. Germline CDR1 is SGHNT and CDR2 is YENEEA. The V and J ends lost 5 bases and 6 bases respectively, with 12 bases between them. Filled out from reference TRBV11-3 and TRBJ2-3, the complete variable domain reads EAGVVQSPRYKIIEKKQPVAFWCNPISGHNTLYWYLQNLGQGPELLIRYENEEAVDDSQLPKDRFSAERLKGVDSTLKIQPAELGDSAVYLCASSHDPGDTQYFGPGTRLTVL.

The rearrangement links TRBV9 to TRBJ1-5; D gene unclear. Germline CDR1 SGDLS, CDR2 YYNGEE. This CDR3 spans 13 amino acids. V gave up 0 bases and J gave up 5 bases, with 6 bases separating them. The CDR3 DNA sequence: TGTGCCAGCAGCGTAGACGGGGATCAGCCCCAGCATTTT. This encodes CASSVDGDQPQHF.

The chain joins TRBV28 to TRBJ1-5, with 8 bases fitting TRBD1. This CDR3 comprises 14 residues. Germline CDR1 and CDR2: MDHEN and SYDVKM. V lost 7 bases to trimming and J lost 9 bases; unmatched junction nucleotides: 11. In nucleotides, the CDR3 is TGTGCCAGCACCGGGGACAGGAGCCACCGGCCCCAGCATTTT. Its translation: CASTGDRSHRPQHF.

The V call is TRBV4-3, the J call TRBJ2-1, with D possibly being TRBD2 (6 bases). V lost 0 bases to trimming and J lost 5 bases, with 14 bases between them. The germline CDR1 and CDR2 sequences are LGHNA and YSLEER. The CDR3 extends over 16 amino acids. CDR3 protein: CASSQDRTGLNNEQFF. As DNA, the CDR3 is TGCGCCAGCAGCCAAGATCGTACGGGACTGAACAATGAGCAGTTCTTC.

This CDR3 reads CAWSRGGRTVGTF. In nucleotides, the CDR3 is TGTGCCTGGAGCCGAGGGGGACGAACGGTCGGCACCTTC. The V call is TRBV30, the J call TRBJ1-2; D may be TRBD1 (6 bases). V lost 3 bases, J lost 13 bases, and 21 bases lay in between. The CDR3 consists of 13 residues. Germline values: CDR1 GTSNPN, CDR2 SVGIG (reference sequence). Looking up the rest from reference TRBV30 and TRBJ1-2 gives the full variable domain: SQTIHQWPATLVQPVGSPLSLECTVEGTSNPNLYWYRQAAGRGLQLLFYSVGIGQISSEVPQNLSASRPQDRQFILSSKKLLLSDSGFYLCAWSRGGRTVGTFGSGTRLTVV.

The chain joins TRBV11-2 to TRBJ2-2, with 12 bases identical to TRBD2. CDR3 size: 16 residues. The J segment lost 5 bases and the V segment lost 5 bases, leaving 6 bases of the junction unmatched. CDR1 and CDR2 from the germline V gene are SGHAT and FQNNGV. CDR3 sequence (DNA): TGTGCCAGCAGCGCTAGCGGGAGGGCCGTTACCGGGGAGCTGTTTTTT. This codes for CASSASGRAVTGELFF.

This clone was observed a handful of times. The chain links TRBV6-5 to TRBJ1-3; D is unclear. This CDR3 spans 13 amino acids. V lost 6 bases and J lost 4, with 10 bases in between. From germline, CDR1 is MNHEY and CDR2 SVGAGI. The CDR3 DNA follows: TGTGCCAGCAGCGGTTTGAACGGAAACACCATATATTTT. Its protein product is CASSGLNGNTIYF.

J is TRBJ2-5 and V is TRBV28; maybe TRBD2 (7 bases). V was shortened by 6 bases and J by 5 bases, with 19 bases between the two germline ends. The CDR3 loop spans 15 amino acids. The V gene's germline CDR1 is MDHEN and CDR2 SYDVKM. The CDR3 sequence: CASRPPIGGLETQYF. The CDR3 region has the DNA TGTGCCAGCAGACCACCTATCGGGGGGCTGGAGACCCAGTACTTC.

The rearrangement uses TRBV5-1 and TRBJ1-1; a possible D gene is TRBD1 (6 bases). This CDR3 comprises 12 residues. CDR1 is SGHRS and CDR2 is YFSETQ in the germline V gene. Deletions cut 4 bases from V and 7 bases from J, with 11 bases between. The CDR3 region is CASSRTAYEAFF. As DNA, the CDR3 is TGCGCCAGCAGCCGGACAGCTTATGAAGCTTTCTTT.

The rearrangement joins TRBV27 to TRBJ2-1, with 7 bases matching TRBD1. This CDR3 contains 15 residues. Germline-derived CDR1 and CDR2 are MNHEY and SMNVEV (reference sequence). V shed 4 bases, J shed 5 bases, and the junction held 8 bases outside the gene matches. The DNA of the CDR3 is TGTGCCAGCAGTTCAGGGGTCGACAGGGACAATGAGCAGTTCTTC. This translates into CASSSGVDRDNEQFF.

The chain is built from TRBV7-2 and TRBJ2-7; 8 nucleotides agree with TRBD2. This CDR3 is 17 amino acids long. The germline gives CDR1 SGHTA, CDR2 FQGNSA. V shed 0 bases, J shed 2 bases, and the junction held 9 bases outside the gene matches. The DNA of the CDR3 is TGTGCCAGCAGCTTAGCGGAGGTAGTAGCGGGGCCCTACGAGCAGTACTTC. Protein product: CASSLAEVVAGPYEQYF.

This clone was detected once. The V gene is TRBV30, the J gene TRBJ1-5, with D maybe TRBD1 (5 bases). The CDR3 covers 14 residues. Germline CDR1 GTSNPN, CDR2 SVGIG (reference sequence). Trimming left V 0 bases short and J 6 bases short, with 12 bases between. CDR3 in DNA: TGTGCCTGGAGTGTATATGGGGCAGGTCAGCCCCAGCATTTT. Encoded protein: CAWSVYGAGQPQHF. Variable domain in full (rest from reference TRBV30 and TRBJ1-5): SQTIHQWPATLVQPVGSPLSLECTVEGTSNPNLYWYRQAAGRGLQLLFYSVGIGQISSEVPQNLSASRPQDRQFILSSKKLLLSDSGFYLCAWSVYGAGQPQHFGDGTRLSIL.

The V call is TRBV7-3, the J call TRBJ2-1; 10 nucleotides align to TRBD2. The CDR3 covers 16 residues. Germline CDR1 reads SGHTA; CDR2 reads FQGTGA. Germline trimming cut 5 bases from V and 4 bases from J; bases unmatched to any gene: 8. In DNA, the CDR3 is TGTGCCAGCAGCCGCTCCGGGACTAGCGATTACAATGAGCAGTTCTTC. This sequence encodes CASSRSGTSDYNEQFF.

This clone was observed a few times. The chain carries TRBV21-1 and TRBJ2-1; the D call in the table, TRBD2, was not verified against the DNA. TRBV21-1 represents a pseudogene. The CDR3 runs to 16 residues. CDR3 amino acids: CASSKGLAGNYNEQFF. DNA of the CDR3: TGTGCCAGCAGCAAGGGACTAGCGGGAAATTACAATGAGCAGTTCTTC.

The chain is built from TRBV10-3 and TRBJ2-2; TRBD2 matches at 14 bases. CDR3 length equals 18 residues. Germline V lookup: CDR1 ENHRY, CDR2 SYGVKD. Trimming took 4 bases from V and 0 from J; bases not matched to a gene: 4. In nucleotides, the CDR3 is TGTGCCATCAGTGCGGGACTAGCGGGAGCCGCGAACACCGGGGAGCTGTTTTTT. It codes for CAISAGLAGAANTGELFF.

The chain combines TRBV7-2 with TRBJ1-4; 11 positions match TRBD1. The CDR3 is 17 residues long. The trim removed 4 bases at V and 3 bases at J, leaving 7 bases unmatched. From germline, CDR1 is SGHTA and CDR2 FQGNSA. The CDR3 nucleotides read TGTGCCAGCAGCTCCGGACAGGGGGCGAACGCTAATGAAAAACTGTTTTTT. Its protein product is CASSSGQGANANEKLFF.

The CDR3 region has the DNA TGTGCCAGTAGTATCAGGGAAACCTACAATGAGCAGTTCTTC. This codes for CASSIRETYNEQFF. V and J are TRBV19 and TRBJ2-1, with D possibly being TRBD1 (5 bases). V was trimmed by 3 bases and J by 2 bases, leaving 8 bases between them. This CDR3 spans 14 amino acids. Germline-derived CDR1 and CDR2 are LNHDA and SQIVND (reference sequence).

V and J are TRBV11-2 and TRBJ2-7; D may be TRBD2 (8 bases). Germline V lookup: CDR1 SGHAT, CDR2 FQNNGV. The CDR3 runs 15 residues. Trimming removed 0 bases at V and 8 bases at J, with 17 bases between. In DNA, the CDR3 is TGTGCCAGCAGCTTAGATCGGGGGGGACAGTCAAAGCAGTACTTC. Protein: CASSLDRGGQSKQYF.

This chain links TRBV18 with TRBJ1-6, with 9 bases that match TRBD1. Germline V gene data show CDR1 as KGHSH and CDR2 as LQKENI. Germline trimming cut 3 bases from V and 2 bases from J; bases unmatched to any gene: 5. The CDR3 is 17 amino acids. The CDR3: CASSPRTGDTYNSPLHF. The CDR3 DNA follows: TGTGCCAGCTCACCCCGGACAGGGGATACCTATAATTCACCCCTCCACTTT.

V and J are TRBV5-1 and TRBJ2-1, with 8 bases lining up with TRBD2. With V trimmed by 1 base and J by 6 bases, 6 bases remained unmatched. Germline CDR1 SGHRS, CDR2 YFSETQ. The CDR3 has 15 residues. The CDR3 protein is CASSLSLAAINEQFF. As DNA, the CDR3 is TGCGCCAGCAGCTTGTCACTAGCGGCCATCAATGAGCAGTTCTTC.